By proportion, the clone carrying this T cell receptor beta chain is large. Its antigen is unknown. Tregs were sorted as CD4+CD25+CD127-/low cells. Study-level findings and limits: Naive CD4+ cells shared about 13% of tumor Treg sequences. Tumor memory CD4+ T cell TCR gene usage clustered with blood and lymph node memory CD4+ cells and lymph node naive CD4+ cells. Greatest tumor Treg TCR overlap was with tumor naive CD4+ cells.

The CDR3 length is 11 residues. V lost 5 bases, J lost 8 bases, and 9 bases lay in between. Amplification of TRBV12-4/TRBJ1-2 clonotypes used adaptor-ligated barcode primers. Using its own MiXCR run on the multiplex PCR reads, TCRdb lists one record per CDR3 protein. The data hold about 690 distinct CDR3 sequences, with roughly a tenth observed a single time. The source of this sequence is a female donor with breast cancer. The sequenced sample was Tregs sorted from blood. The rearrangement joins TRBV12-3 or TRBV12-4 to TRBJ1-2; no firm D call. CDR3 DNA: TGTGCCAGCAGTGGACTTCTCGGCTACACCTTC. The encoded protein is CASSGLLGYTF.